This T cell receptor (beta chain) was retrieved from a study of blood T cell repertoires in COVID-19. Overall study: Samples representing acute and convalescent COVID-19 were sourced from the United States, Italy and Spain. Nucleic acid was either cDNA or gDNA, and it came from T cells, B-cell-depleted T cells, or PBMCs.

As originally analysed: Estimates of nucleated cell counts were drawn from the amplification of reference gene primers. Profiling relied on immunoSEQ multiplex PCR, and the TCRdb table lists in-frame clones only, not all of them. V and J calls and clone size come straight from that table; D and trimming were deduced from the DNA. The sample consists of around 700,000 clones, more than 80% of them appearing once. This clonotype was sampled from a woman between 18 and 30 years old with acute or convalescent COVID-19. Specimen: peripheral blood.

CDR3 amino acids: CSVLRDRVDEQYF. Written as DNA, the CDR3 is TGCAGCGTCCTCCGGGACAGGGTCGACGAGCAGTACTTC. V and J are TRBV29-1 and TRBJ2-7, with TRBD1 identical over 9 bases. The CDR3 has 13 residues. Germline values: CDR1 SQVTM, CDR2 ANQGSEA. Losses at the gene ends were 6 bases for V and 5 bases for J; bases not matched to a gene: 8.